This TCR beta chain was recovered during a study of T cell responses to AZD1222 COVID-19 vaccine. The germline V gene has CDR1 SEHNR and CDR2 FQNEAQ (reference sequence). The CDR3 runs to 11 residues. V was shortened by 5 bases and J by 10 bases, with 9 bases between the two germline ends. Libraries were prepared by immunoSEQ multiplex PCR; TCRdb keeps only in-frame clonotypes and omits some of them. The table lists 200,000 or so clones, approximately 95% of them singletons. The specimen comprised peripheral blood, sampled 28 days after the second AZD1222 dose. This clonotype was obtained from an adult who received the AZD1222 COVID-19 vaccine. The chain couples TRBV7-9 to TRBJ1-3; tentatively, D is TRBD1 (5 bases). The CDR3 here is CASSRGDTIYF. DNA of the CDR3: TGTGCCAGCAGCCGGGGGGATACCATATATTTT.